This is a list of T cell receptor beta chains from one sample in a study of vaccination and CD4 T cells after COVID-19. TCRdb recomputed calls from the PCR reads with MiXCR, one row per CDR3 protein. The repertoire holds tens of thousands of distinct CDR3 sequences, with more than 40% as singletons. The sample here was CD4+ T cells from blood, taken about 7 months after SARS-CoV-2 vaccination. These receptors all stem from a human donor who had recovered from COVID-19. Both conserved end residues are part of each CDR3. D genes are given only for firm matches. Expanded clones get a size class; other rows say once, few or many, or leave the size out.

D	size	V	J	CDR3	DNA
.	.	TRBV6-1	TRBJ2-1	CASTRDTNEQFF	TGTGCCAGCACCAGGGACACCAATGAGCAGTTCTTC
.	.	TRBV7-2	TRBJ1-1	CASSLTNTEAFF	TGTGCCAGCAGCTTAACCAACACTGAAGCTTTCTTT
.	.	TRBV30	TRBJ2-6	CAWSVQRVLGGANVLTF	TGTGCCTGGAGTGTACAGCGAGTTCTGGGTGGGGCCAACGTCCTGACTTTC
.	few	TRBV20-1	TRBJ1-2	CSASRGYGYTF	TGCAGTGCTAGTCGTGGCTATGGCTACACCTTC
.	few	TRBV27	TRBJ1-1	CASSLYSRDTNTEAFF	TGTGCCAGCAGTTTATATTCCCGGGACACTAACACTGAAGCTTTCTTT
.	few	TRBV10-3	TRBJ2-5	CAISEDEGGETQYF	TGTGCCATCAGTGAAGACGAGGGCGGGGAGACCCAGTACTTC
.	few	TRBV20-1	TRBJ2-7	CSASIGFSGSYEQYF	TGCAGTGCTAGTATAGGGTTTAGCGGCTCCTACGAGCAGTACTTC
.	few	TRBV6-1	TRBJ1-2	CASSQMNYGYTF	TGTGCCAGCAGTCAGATGAACTATGGCTACACCTTC
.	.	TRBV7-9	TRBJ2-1	CASSFGSVTYNEQFF	TGTGCCAGCAGCTTTGGTAGCGTTACGTACAATGAGCAGTTCTTC
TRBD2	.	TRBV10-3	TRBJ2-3	CAISPGLAADTQYF	TGTGCCATCAGCCCGGGACTAGCTGCAGATACGCAGTATTTT
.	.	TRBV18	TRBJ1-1	CASSPVQNYGDTEAFF	TGTGCCAGCTCACCCGTACAGAACTACGGGGACACTGAAGCTTTCTTT
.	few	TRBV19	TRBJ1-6	CASSIGGPNSPLHF	TGTGCCAGTAGTATTGGGGGCCCGAATTCACCCCTCCACTTT
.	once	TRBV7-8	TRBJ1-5	CASSFWYQPQHF	TGTGCCAGCAGCTTTTGGTATCAGCCCCAGCATTTT
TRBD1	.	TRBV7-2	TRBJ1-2	CASSTGQGHYGYTF	TGTGCCAGCAGCACAGGACAGGGCCACTATGGCTACACCTTC
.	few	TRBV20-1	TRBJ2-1	CSARQTGTSYNEQFF	TGCAGTGCTAGGCAGACCGGGACTTCCTACAATGAGCAGTTCTTC
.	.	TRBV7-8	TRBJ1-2	CASSPAYQGLQGYTF	TGTGCCAGCAGCCCCGCCTACCAGGGGCTTCAGGGCTACACCTTC
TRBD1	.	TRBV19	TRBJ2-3	CASSTRTGTQYF	TGTGCCAGTAGTACGAGGACAGGTACGCAGTATTTT
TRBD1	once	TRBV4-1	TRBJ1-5	CASSLGDRGGQPQHF	TGCGCCAGCAGCCTAGGGGACAGGGGAGGTCAGCCCCAGCATTTT
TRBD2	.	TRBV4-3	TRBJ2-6	CASSQGLASGANVLTF	TGCGCCAGCAGCCAGGGACTAGCCTCCGGGGCCAACGTCCTGACTTTC
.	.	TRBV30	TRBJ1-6	CACPSRQSGVSPLHF	TGTGCCTGCCCCTCCCGACAGAGCGGGGTTTCACCCCTCCACTTT
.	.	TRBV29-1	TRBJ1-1	CSVVEGNTEAFF	TGCAGCGTTGTAGAGGGGAACACTGAAGCTTTCTTT
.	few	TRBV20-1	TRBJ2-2	CSAKSPNTGELFF	TGCAGTGCCAAGAGCCCTAACACCGGGGAGCTGTTTTTT
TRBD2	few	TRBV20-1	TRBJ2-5	CSAAKEDSGSPRETQYF	TGCAGTGCTGCTAAGGAGGATAGCGGGAGTCCTCGAGAGACCCAGTACTTC
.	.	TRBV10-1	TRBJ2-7	CASSESATYEGQYF	TGCGCCAGCAGTGAATCAGCGACATACGAAGGGCAGTACTTC
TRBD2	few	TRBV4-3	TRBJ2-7	CASSQDWTSGGEQYF	TGCGCCAGCAGCCAAGATTGGACTAGCGGGGGCGAGCAGTACTTC
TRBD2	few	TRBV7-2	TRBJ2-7	CASSRRTSGTYEQYF	TGTGCCAGCAGCAGAAGGACTAGCGGAACCTACGAGCAGTACTTC
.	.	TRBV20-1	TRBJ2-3	CSPLGADTQYF	TGCAGCCCCCTGGGGGCAGATACGCAGTATTTT
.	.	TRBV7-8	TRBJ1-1	CASSFGDTEAFF	TGTGCCAGCAGCTTCGGAGACACTGAAGCTTTCTTT
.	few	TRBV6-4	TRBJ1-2	CASSDSGGIYGYTF	TGTGCCAGCAGTGACTCTGGAGGGATCTATGGCTACACCTTC
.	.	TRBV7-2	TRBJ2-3	CASSLDGGGTDTQYF	TGTGCCAGCAGCTTAGACGGTGGAGGCACAGATACGCAGTATTTT
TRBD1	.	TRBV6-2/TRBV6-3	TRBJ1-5	CASRPTGGRGQPQHF	TGTGCCAGCAGACCAACAGGGGGGCGGGGTCAGCCCCAGCATTTT
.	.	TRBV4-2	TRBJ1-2	CASSQDGLQKYGYTF	TGTGCCAGCAGCCAAGATGGTTTACAGAAGTATGGCTACACCTTC
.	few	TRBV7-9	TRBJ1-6	CASSLDGLHVSPLHF	TGTGCCAGCAGCTTAGATGGGCTCCACGTTTCACCCCTCCACTTT
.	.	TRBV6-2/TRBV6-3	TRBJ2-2	CASSSSESGELFF	TGTGCCAGCAGTTCCTCAGAATCCGGGGAGCTGTTTTTT
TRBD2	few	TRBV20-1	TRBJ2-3	CSGVLAGASTDTQYF	TGCAGTGGAGTACTAGCGGGAGCGAGCACAGATACGCAGTATTTT
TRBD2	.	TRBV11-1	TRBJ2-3	CASSGLAGVVNTQYF	TGTGCCAGCAGCGGACTAGCGGGAGTCGTAAATACGCAGTATTTT
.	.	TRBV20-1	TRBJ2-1	CSARDGEQVNNEQFF	TGCAGTGCTAGAGATGGGGAACAGGTCAACAATGAGCAGTTCTTC
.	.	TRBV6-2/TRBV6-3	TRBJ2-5	CASSFTRWKTQYF	TGTGCCAGCAGTTTTACCAGGTGGAAGACCCAGTACTTC
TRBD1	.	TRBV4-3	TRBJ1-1	CSSSQDWAGGNTEAFF	TGCTCCAGCAGCCAAGATTGGGCAGGGGGGAACACTGAAGCTTTCTTT